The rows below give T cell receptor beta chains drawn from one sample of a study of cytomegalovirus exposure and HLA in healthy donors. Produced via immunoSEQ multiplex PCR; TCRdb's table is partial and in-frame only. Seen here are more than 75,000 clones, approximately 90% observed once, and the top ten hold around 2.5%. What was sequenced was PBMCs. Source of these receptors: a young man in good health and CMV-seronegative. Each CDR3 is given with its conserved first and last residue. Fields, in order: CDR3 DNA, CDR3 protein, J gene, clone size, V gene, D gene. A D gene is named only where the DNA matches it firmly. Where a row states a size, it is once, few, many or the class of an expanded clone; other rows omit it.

CDR3nt: TGTGCCAGCAGCGTCCCGGGACAGCGGGCGTTTGAAGCTTTCTTT
CDR3aa: CASSVPGQRAFEAFF
j_gene: TRBJ1-1
abundance: NA
v_gene: TRBV5-4
d_gene: TRBD1

CDR3nt: TGTGCCAGCAGTGATGGGACTAGCGGGATGGGTGAGCAGTTCTTC
CDR3aa: CASSDGTSGMGEQFF
j_gene: TRBJ2-1
abundance: NA
v_gene: TRBV6-4
d_gene: TRBD2

CDR3nt: TGTGCCAGCGTGGATGGGGGGGAAGGTAGCAATCAGCCCCAGCATTTT
CDR3aa: CASVDGGEGSNQPQHF
j_gene: TRBJ1-5
abundance: NA
v_gene: TRBV28
d_gene: NA

CDR3nt: TGTGCCAGCCAGGACACCTTGAACACTGAAGCTTTCTTT
CDR3aa: CASQDTLNTEAFF
j_gene: TRBJ1-1
abundance: NA
v_gene: TRBV27
d_gene: NA

CDR3nt: TGTGCCAGCAGTTTAGACAGGTTTGACTATGGCTACACCTTC
CDR3aa: CASSLDRFDYGYTF
j_gene: TRBJ1-2
abundance: NA
v_gene: TRBV28
d_gene: NA

CDR3nt: TGTGCCAGCAGCTCACAGGGGAGCAATCAGCCCCAGCATTTT
CDR3aa: CASSSQGSNQPQHF
j_gene: TRBJ1-5
abundance: NA
v_gene: TRBV11-2
d_gene: TRBD1

CDR3nt: TGTGCCAGCAGTGAAGCGGCTCTAGTTATCGGTGAGCAGTTCTTC
CDR3aa: CASSEAALVIGEQFF
j_gene: TRBJ2-1
abundance: NA
v_gene: TRBV6-1
d_gene: NA

CDR3nt: TGTGCCAGTAGACACCTAAGAGCTGGAGACACCGGGGAGCTGTTTTTT
CDR3aa: CASRHLRAGDTGELFF
j_gene: TRBJ2-2
abundance: NA
v_gene: TRBV19
d_gene: NA

CDR3nt: TGCGCCAGCAGCCAAGATTGGGCGGCGGGGACAGATACGCAGTATTTT
CDR3aa: CASSQDWAAGTDTQYF
j_gene: TRBJ2-3
abundance: NA
v_gene: TRBV4-3
d_gene: NA

CDR3nt: TGCGCCAGCAGCCTCAGAATACAGGGGGCGCGGGGAAACACCATATATTTT
CDR3aa: CASSLRIQGARGNTIYF
j_gene: TRBJ1-3
abundance: NA
v_gene: TRBV4-1
d_gene: TRBD1

CDR3nt: TGTGCCAGCAGTTACTCGATAAGCATGGATACGCAGTATTTT
CDR3aa: CASSYSISMDTQYF
j_gene: TRBJ2-3
abundance: NA
v_gene: TRBV6-6
d_gene: NA

CDR3nt: TGCAGCGTTGAAGATCGCAGCGGGAGCCGCGAGCAGTACTTC
CDR3aa: CSVEDRSGSREQYF
j_gene: TRBJ2-7
abundance: NA
v_gene: TRBV29-1
d_gene: TRBD2

CDR3nt: TGCGCCAGCAGCCGTAACGGGGACAGGGCAGATACGCAGTATTTT
CDR3aa: CASSRNGDRADTQYF
j_gene: TRBJ2-3
abundance: NA
v_gene: TRBV5-1
d_gene: TRBD1

CDR3nt: TGCAGCGTTGTGGGACTAGCGGGAGTTCACGAGCAGTACTTC
CDR3aa: CSVVGLAGVHEQYF
j_gene: TRBJ2-7
abundance: NA
v_gene: TRBV29-1
d_gene: TRBD2

CDR3nt: TGTGCCAGCTACCGGCGACTAGCGGGTAGAGGCAATGAGCAGTTCTTC
CDR3aa: CASYRRLAGRGNEQFF
j_gene: TRBJ2-1
abundance: NA
v_gene: TRBV5-6
d_gene: TRBD2

CDR3nt: TGTGCCAGCAGTTTTAGAGGGACAGGGTCGAATGAGCAGTTCTTC
CDR3aa: CASSFRGTGSNEQFF
j_gene: TRBJ2-1
abundance: NA
v_gene: TRBV27
d_gene: TRBD1

CDR3nt: TGTGCCAGTAGTAAGAGGGCCGATGAGCAGTTCTTC
CDR3aa: CASSKRADEQFF
j_gene: TRBJ2-1
abundance: NA
v_gene: TRBV19
d_gene: NA

CDR3nt: TGTGCCAGCAGCGAACTCCGGGACAGGGATGGAAATACGCAGTATTTT
CDR3aa: CASSELRDRDGNTQYF
j_gene: TRBJ2-3
abundance: NA
v_gene: TRBV6-6
d_gene: TRBD1

CDR3nt: TGCGCCAGCAGCTTGAGAACGGAGCAATACGAGCAGTACTTC
CDR3aa: CASSLRTEQYEQYF
j_gene: TRBJ2-7
abundance: NA
v_gene: TRBV5-1
d_gene: NA

CDR3nt: TGCGCCAGCAGCCAAGACGGTCGCGGGGCAAATAATTCACCCCTCCACTTT
CDR3aa: CASSQDGRGANNSPLHF
j_gene: TRBJ1-6
abundance: NA
v_gene: TRBV4-3
d_gene: NA

CDR3nt: TGTGCCAGCAGCCTTCCGACAGGGAGGGAGACCCAGTACTTC
CDR3aa: CASSLPTGRETQYF
j_gene: TRBJ2-5
abundance: NA
v_gene: TRBV5-4
d_gene: NA

CDR3nt: TGTGCCTGGAGTGCCCTTCCAGGGCCCGGTAGTGGCTACACCTTC
CDR3aa: CAWSALPGPGSGYTF
j_gene: TRBJ1-2
abundance: once
v_gene: TRBV30
d_gene: NA

CDR3nt: TGTGCCAGCAATAACATCTACGAGCAGTACTTC
CDR3aa: CASNNIYEQYF
j_gene: TRBJ2-7
abundance: NA
v_gene: TRBV28
d_gene: NA

CDR3nt: TGTGCCTCTACTTTATCGACAGGGGCGGGAGAGACCCAGTACTTC
CDR3aa: CASTLSTGAGETQYF
j_gene: TRBJ2-5
abundance: NA
v_gene: TRBV6-1
d_gene: TRBD1